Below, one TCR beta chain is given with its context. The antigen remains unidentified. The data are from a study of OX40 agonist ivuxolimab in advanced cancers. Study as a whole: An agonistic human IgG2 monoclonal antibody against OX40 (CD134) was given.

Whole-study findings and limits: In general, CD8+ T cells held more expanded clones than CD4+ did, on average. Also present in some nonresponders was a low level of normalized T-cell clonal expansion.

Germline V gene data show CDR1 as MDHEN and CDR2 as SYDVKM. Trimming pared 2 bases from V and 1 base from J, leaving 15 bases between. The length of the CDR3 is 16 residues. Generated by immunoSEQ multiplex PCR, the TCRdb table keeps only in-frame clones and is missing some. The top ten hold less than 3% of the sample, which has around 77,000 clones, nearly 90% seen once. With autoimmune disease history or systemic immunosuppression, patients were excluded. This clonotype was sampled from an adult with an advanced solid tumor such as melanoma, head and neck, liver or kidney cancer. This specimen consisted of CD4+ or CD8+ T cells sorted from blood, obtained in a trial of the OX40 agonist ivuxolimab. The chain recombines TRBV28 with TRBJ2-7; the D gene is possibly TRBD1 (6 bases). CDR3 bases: TGTGCCAGCAGTTTAACAGGGCGAGGCAGGTCCTACGAGCAGTACTTC. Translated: CASSLTGRGRSYEQYF.